What follows are 22 T cell receptor beta chains derived from one specimen sequenced in a study of T cells in localized non-small cell lung cancer. Method: immunoSEQ multiplex PCR; TCRdb's copy keeps in-frame clones and lacks some. This sample carries under 70,000 clones, roughly 89% of them seen once, and the ten largest clones take about 5.6%. Sequenced material: peripheral blood, taken before any cancer treatment. Receptors originate from a woman aged 40-69 years with stage I lung adenocarcinoma.

Only a few counts were recorded for this clone. This rearrangement joins TRBV19 to TRBJ2-7; the D is unclear. CDR1 and CDR2 from the germline V gene are LNHDA and SQIVND (reference sequence). Trimming pared 1 base from V and 4 bases from J, leaving 5 bases between. The CDR3 runs 12 residues. The CDR3 sequence: CASSIGAYEQYF. Written as DNA, the CDR3 is TGTGCCAGTAGTATAGGAGCTTACGAGCAGTACTTC.

CDR3 bases: TGTGCTAGTGGCCCCTCCGGGGGCAGGAATGAGCAGTTCTTC. Amino acids: CASGPSGGRNEQFF. The chain combines TRBV12-5 with TRBJ2-1; the D gene could be TRBD1 or TRBD2 (6 bases each). Germline V gene data show CDR1 as LGHNT and CDR2 as FRNRAP. The CDR3 consists of 14 residues. The V end was cut by 6 bases, the J end by 7 bases, with 16 bases between.

This rearrangement joins TRBV19 to TRBJ2-3, with D unresolved. Germline V gene data show CDR1 as LNHDA and CDR2 as SQIVND (reference sequence). CDR3 length: 15 amino acids. The V and J ends lost 3 bases and 0 bases respectively, with 10 bases between them. CDR3 nucleotide sequence: TGTGCCAGTAGTATGGCCGGAGTTAGCACAGATACGCAGTATTTT. It specifies CASSMAGVSTDTQYF. The full variable domain, completed using reference TRBV19 and TRBJ2-3, is DGGITQSPKYLFRKEGQNVTLSCEQNLNHDAMYWYRQDPGQGLRLIYYSQIVNDFQKGDIAEGYSVSREKKESFPLTVTSAQKNPTAFYLCASSMAGVSTDTQYFGPGTRLTVL.

V and J are TRBV28 and TRBJ1-5, with D possibly being TRBD1 (5 bases). V dropped 6 bases and J dropped 0 bases, with 12 bases sitting between them. This CDR3 has 15 residues. CDR1 and CDR2 from the germline V gene are MDHEN and SYDVKM. Written as DNA, the CDR3 is TGTGCCAGCAGCCTGGCAGGGTATAGCAATCAGCCCCAGCATTTT. Protein product: CASSLAGYSNQPQHF.

The chain is built from TRBV7-9 and TRBJ2-2; D is unresolved. Germline CDR1 and CDR2: SEHNR and FQNEAQ (reference sequence). Trimming took 5 bases from V and 2 from J, leaving 6 bases between them. The CDR3 length is 13 residues. The CDR3 protein is CASSRINTGELFF. CDR3 DNA sequence: TGTGCCAGCAGCCGGATAAACACCGGGGAGCTGTTTTTT.

The CDR3 nucleotides are TGTGCCAGCAGCCCCGGGACTGGAGCTTCCGGATGGCAGTTCTTC. Translation: CASSPGTGASGWQFF. This chain uses TRBV11-2 with TRBJ2-1; possibly TRBD2 for D (6 bases). CDR1 is SGHAT and CDR2 is FQNNGV in the germline V gene. V shed 5 bases and J shed 12 bases, with 23 bases lying between them. The CDR3 runs 15 residues.

The V call is TRBV9, the J call TRBJ2-3; 13 bases are a match to TRBD2. The length of the CDR3 is 17 residues. Germline V gene sequence: CDR1 SGDLS, CDR2 YYNGEE. Trimming took 3 bases from V and 1 from J; bases not matched to a gene: 5. CDR3 residues: CASSGTSGGTGTDTQYF. Here the CDR3 DNA reads TGTGCCAGCAGCGGGACTAGCGGGGGCACTGGCACAGATACGCAGTATTTT. Based on the CDR3 plus reference TRBV9 and TRBJ2-3, the full variable domain is DSGVTQTPKHLITATGQRVTLRCSPRSGDLSVYWYQQSLDQGLQFLIQYYNGEERAKGNILERFSAQQFPDLHSELNLSSLELGDSALYFCASSGTSGGTGTDTQYFGPGTRLTVL.

The chain joins TRBV19 to TRBJ1-2, with TRBD1 identical over 7 bases. Trimming at V came to 5 bases and at J to 1 base, leaving 16 bases not matched to a gene. The CDR3 length is 18 residues. Per germline, CDR1 LNHDA and CDR2 SQIVND (reference sequence). CDR3 nucleotide sequence: TGTGCCAGTAGTCCTCTCTCGTCGACAGGGATTCTTAACTATGGCTACACCTTC. Its translation is CASSPLSSTGILNYGYTF.

This clone came up once. The rearrangement links TRBV6-1 to TRBJ1-3, with D possibly TRBD1 on 5 matching bases. This CDR3 contains 12 residues. Per the germline V gene, CDR1 is MNHNS and CDR2 is SASEGT. The V end was cut by 3 bases, the J end by 8 bases, with 8 bases between. The CDR3: CASSDRVYTIYF. The CDR3 DNA follows: TGTGCCAGCAGTGACAGGGTGTACACCATATATTTT.

This clone has a handful of counts. The chain joins TRBV15 to TRBJ2-2; unclear D gene. In germline, CDR1 is LNHNV, CDR2 YYDKDF (reference sequence). The ends were cut back, 1 base at V and 7 bases at J, with 4 bases in the middle. CDR3 length equals 12 residues. This CDR3 is CATSRVNGELFF. The CDR3 region has the DNA TGTGCCACCAGCAGAGTTAACGGGGAGCTGTTTTTT.

This clone was counted only a few times. The sample contains more than one DNA sequence encoding this CDR3. The chain couples TRBV5-1 to TRBJ2-5; D remains unclear. The V and J ends lost 2 bases and 3 bases respectively, with 2 bases between them. This CDR3 spans 11 amino acids. Germline CDR1 and CDR2: SGHRS and YFSETQ. The CDR3 loop reads CASSLKETQYF. Written as DNA, the CDR3 is TGCGCCAGCAGCTTAAAAGAGACCCAGTACTTC.

The chain uses TRBV19 and TRBJ2-2; D is ambiguous. CDR3 length equals 12 residues. CDR1 LNHDA and CDR2 SQIVND come from the germline V gene (reference sequence). V shed 7 bases and J shed 4 bases, with 7 bases lying between them. CDR3 sequence: CASKVLTGELFF. As DNA, the CDR3 is TGTGCCAGTAAAGTGCTCACCGGGGAGCTGTTTTTT.

The chain joins TRBV9 to TRBJ2-2, with D unresolved. The V end lost 2 bases, the J end lost 4 bases, and 9 bases lay between the germline ends. Germline assignment: CDR1 SGDLS and CDR2 YYNGEE. CDR3 length: 14 residues. Here the CDR3 DNA reads TGTGCCAGCAGCGTTCTGAGCGCCACCGGGGAGCTGTTTTTT. Residues: CASSVLSATGELFF.

This sequence joins TRBV7-8 and TRBJ2-7; 7 positions agree with TRBD2. Germline CDR1 SGHVS, CDR2 FQNEAQ. V gave up 1 base and J gave up 6 bases; unmatched junction bases: 9. This CDR3 is 15 amino acids long. CDR3: CASSLGWTSHFEQYF. As DNA, the CDR3 is TGTGCCAGCAGCTTAGGGTGGACTAGTCACTTCGAGCAGTACTTC.

The chain employs TRBV7-8 and TRBJ2-2; 7 bases are shared with TRBD1. The ends lost 5 bases at V and 2 bases at J; junction bases unmatched: 11. The CDR3 has 17 residues. From germline, CDR1 is SGHVS and CDR2 FQNEAQ. The CDR3 sequence is CASSPARGRGNTGELFF. The CDR3 DNA reads as TGTGCCAGCAGCCCAGCTAGGGGGCGCGGAAACACCGGGGAGCTGTTTTTT.

On this clone itself: A read error may produce the germline difference seen at one junction end. The gene calls are TRBV7-2 and TRBJ1-4; TRBD1 might be the D (5 bases). Germline V gene data show CDR1 as SGHTA and CDR2 as FQGNSA. This CDR3 region has 15 residues. The CDR3: CASSQDRRGRQKLFF. CDR3 nucleotides: TGCGCCAGCAGCCAAGATCGTAGGGGAAGACAAAAACTGTTTTTT.

The chain couples TRBV9 to TRBJ2-1; D could derive from TRBD1 or TRBD2 (6 bases each). The CDR3 has 15 amino acids. Germline-derived CDR1 and CDR2 are SGDLS and YYNGEE. The V and J ends lost 0 bases and 3 bases respectively, with 10 bases between them. The CDR3 nucleotides read TGTGCCAGCAGCGTAGACGGGGGACACTACAATGAGCAGTTCTTC. Protein product: CASSVDGGHYNEQFF.

The rearrangement uses TRBV7-2 and TRBJ2-6, with a weak D call TRBD2 (6 bases). Germline CDR1 SGHTA, CDR2 FQGNSA. CDR3 length: 16 residues. The V end was cut by 7 bases, the J end by 1 base, with 14 bases between. The CDR3 region is CASTRDFTSGANVLTF. CDR3 nucleotide sequence: TGTGCCAGCACCCGGGACTTTACGTCTGGGGCCAACGTCCTGACTTTC.

The V and J genes are TRBV7-2 and TRBJ1-2, with D tentatively TRBD1 (5 bases). Trimming took 4 bases from V and 2 from J, leaving 11 bases between them. The length of the CDR3 is 14 residues. Per the germline V gene, CDR1 is SGHTA and CDR2 is FQGNSA. This chain's CDR3 is CASSSFRANYGYTF. The CDR3, as DNA: TGTGCCAGCAGCTCGTTCAGGGCCAACTATGGCTACACCTTC.

The J gene is TRBJ2-7, the V gene TRBV6-5, with D uncertain. V was cut by 5 bases and J by 4 bases, with 15 bases left in between. Germline CDR1 is MNHEY and CDR2 is SVGAGI. CDR3 length: 14 amino acids. CDR3: CASSEVLAEYEQYF. The CDR3 DNA reads TGTGCCAGCAGTGAAGTCCTGGCCGAATACGAGCAGTACTTC.

This clone has more than one count but fewer than ten. The rearrangement joins TRBV7-9 to TRBJ2-7, with 7 bases aligning to TRBD2. The germline V gene has CDR1 SEHNR and CDR2 FQNEAQ (reference sequence). This CDR3 region has 14 residues. Trimming took 5 bases from V and 7 from J; bases not matched to a gene: 11. The CDR3, as DNA: TGTGCCAGCAGCCCCACTAGAGCGGGGTTGGAGCAGTACTTC. Its protein is CASSPTRAGLEQYF.

The CDR3 loop is CASSVAGGLAGSNEQFF. The DNA for the CDR3 is TGTGCCAGCAGCGTAGCTGGGGGGCTAGCGGGTTCAAATGAGCAGTTCTTC. The chain employs TRBV9 and TRBJ2-1, with TRBD2 identical over 8 bases. The length of the CDR3 is 17 residues. Trimming removed 0 bases from V and 7 bases from J; junction bases left unmatched: 12. The V gene's germline CDR1 is SGDLS and CDR2 YYNGEE. Looking up the rest from reference TRBV9 and TRBJ2-1 gives the full variable domain: DSGVTQTPKHLITATGQRVTLRCSPRSGDLSVYWYQQSLDQGLQFLIQYYNGEERAKGNILERFSAQQFPDLHSELNLSSLELGDSALYFCASSVAGGLAGSNEQFFGPGTRLTVL.